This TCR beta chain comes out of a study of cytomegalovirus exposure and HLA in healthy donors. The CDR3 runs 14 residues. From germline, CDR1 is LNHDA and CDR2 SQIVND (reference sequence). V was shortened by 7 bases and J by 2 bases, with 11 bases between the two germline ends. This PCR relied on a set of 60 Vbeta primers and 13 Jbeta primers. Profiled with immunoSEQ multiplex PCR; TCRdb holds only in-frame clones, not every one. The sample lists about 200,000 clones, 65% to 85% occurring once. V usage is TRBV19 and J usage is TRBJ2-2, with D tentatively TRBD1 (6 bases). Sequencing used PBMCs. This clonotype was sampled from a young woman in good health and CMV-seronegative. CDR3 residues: CASIGQRNTGELFF. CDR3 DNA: TGTGCCAGTATCGGACAGAGAAACACCGGGGAGCTGTTTTTT.